A single sample gave rise to the 13 T cell receptor beta chains below, sequenced in a study of shared clonotypes between healthy human individuals. Repertoires were generated with immunoSEQ multiplex PCR, while TCRdb's copy carries only in-frame clones and drops some. Among about 1.1 million clones listed, approximately 80% were seen once. Sample: memory CD4+ T cells from PBMCs. The sample's subset: CD45RA-negative fraction. The receptor source for this set is a man between 18 and 35 years old in good health. Some clones in this sample may be carry-over from other donors' samples.

This chain uses TRBV18 with TRBJ2-6, with D possibly being TRBD1 (6 bases). CDR1 and CDR2 from the germline V gene are KGHSH and LQKENI. The CDR3 is made up of 15 amino acids. V gave up 5 bases and J gave up 2 bases, with 10 bases separating them. The CDR3 DNA is TGTGCCAGCTCAGGCAGGGGTGCTGGGGCCAACGTCCTGACTTTC. Protein: CASSGRGAGANVLTF.

This rearrangement joins TRBV10-2 to TRBJ2-7; no reliable D call. The germline CDR1 and CDR2 sequences are WSHSY and SAAADI. There are 12 residues in the CDR3. The V and J ends lost 6 bases and 12 bases respectively, with 18 bases between them. DNA of the CDR3: TGCGCCAGCAGCCCAACGGCGGCCGGTGTGTACTTC. It codes for CASSPTAAGVYF.

This clone was counted only a few times. The chain uses TRBV5-1 and TRBJ2-3; D gene uncertain. Looked up from germline, CDR1 is SGHRS and CDR2 is YFSETQ. This CDR3 is built from 15 residues. Trimming removed 3 bases from V and 1 base from J, with 12 bases in between. The CDR3, as DNA: TGCGCCAGCAGCTACAGTGACGGTGGCACAGATACGCAGTATTTT. This codes for CASSYSDGGTDTQYF.

The chain links TRBV2 to TRBJ2-1; 15 bases are shared with TRBD2. The germline gives CDR1 SNHLY, CDR2 FYNNEI. J lost 4 bases, V lost 1 base, and 5 bases had no gene match. The CDR3 length is 18 residues. The CDR3 spells CASSEGTSGRDLYNEQFF. In nucleotides, the CDR3 is TGTGCCAGCAGTGAAGGGACTAGCGGGAGGGATCTATACAATGAGCAGTTCTTC.

V and J are TRBV4-2 and TRBJ1-1; 12 bases match TRBD1. This CDR3 has 17 residues. Trimming removed 1 base from V and 7 bases from J; junction bases left unmatched: 10. Germline V gene sequence: CDR1 LGHNA, CDR2 YNFKEQ. The CDR3 DNA is TGTGCCAGCAGCCAAGCCGGGGACAGGGGGCGCGGCGTTGAAGCTTTCTTT. Its protein is CASSQAGDRGRGVEAFF.

This chain uses TRBV9 with TRBJ2-7, with TRBD1 identical over 8 bases. V lost 3 bases and J lost 2; bases outside the gene matches: 7. Germline CDR1 and CDR2: SGDLS and YYNGEE. The CDR3 spans 15 residues. The CDR3 DNA follows: TGTGCCAGCAGCGCCACAGGGGGACCAGCCTACGAGCAGTACTTC. Its translation: CASSATGGPAYEQYF. The full variable domain, its missing parts supplied by reference TRBV9 and TRBJ2-7, is DSGVTQTPKHLITATGQRVTLRCSPRSGDLSVYWYQQSLDQGLQFLIQYYNGEERAKGNILERFSAQQFPDLHSELNLSSLELGDSALYFCASSATGGPAYEQYFGPGTRLTVT.

Concerning this clone itself: The sample contains more than one DNA sequence encoding this CDR3. The CDR3 sequence: CASSSGLAGQETQYF. CDR3 DNA sequence: TGCGCCAGCAGCTCAGGACTAGCGGGGCAAGAGACCCAGTACTTC. The chain has TRBV5-1 and TRBJ2-5; TRBD2 matches 12 bases. Germline CDR1 reads SGHRS; CDR2 reads YFSETQ. CDR3 length: 15 amino acids. V lost 3 bases, J lost 2 bases, and 2 bases stayed unmatched.

This clone was observed a few times. The rearrangement joins TRBV12-5 to TRBJ1-1; TRBD1 might be the D (6 bases). In germline, CDR1 is LGHNT, CDR2 FRNRAP. The CDR3 runs to 15 residues. The V end lost 0 bases, the J end lost 2 bases, and 10 bases lay between the germline ends. CDR3 sequence (DNA): TGTGCTAGTGGTTTGGTACAGGGCAGCAACACTGAAGCTTTCTTT. This gives the protein CASGLVQGSNTEAFF.

The CDR3 sequence: CASSTKGGSYNEQFF. CDR3 sequence (DNA): TGTGCCAGCAGCACCAAGGGGGGCTCCTACAATGAGCAGTTCTTC. The chain uses TRBV7-8 and TRBJ2-1; D tentatively reads TRBD1 or TRBD2 (6 bases each). Germline V CDR1 and CDR2: SGHVS, FQNEAQ. Trimming removed 5 bases from V and 0 bases from J, with 11 bases in between. This CDR3 comprises 15 residues.

V is TRBV10-3 and J is TRBJ2-2, with D maybe TRBD2 (5 bases). This CDR3 contains 15 residues. Germline-derived CDR1 and CDR2 are ENHRY and SYGVKD. V was pared by 4 bases and J by 5 bases, with 14 bases between. CDR3 DNA: TGTGCCATCAGTGCACGGGGAGCTGAGACCGGGGAGCTGTTTTTT. Residues: CAISARGAETGELFF.

The chain joins TRBV19 to TRBJ2-1; TRBD2 matches at 7 bases. CDR1 is LNHDA and CDR2 is SQIVND in the germline V gene (reference sequence). The V and J ends lost 5 bases and 5 bases, in that order; junction bases with no gene match: 9. The CDR3 has 15 residues. CDR3 amino acids: CASSSRASGHNEQFF. The CDR3 DNA is TGTGCCAGTAGTTCTAGGGCTAGCGGACACAATGAGCAGTTCTTC.

The rearrangement links TRBV7-9 to TRBJ2-5; D could derive from TRBD1 or TRBD2 (5 bases each). Deletions cut 5 bases from V and 5 bases from J, with 21 bases between. The germline CDR1 and CDR2 sequences are SEHNR and FQNEAQ (reference sequence). There are 16 residues in the CDR3. The CDR3 region has the DNA TGTGCCAGCAGCACCACTACCCGGGGCCGAGGGGAGACCCAGTACTTC. Translated: CASSTTTRGRGETQYF.

The chain couples TRBV5-1 to TRBJ1-1; D gene uncertain. V was shortened by 0 bases and J by 2 bases, with 5 bases between the two germline ends. Germline-derived CDR1 and CDR2 are SGHRS and YFSETQ. CDR3 length: 13 amino acids. CDR3 DNA sequence: TGCGCCAGCAGCTTGGCCATAAACACTGAAGCTTTCTTT. It is translated as CASSLAINTEAFF.